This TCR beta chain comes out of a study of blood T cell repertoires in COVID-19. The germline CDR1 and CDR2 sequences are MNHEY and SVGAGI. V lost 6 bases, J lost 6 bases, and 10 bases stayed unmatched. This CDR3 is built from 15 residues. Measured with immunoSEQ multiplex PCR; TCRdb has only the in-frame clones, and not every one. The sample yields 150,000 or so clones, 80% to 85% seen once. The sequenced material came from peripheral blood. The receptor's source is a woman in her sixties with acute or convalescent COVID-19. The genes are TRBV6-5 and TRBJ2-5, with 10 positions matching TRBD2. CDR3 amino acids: CASSASGSGVKTQYF. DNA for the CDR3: TGTGCCAGCAGCGCTAGCGGGAGTGGGGTGAAGACCCAGTACTTC.